This T cell receptor (beta chain) was recorded in a study of breast tumors, draining lymph nodes, adjacent tissues. MiXCR was run by TCRdb on the multiplex PCR reads, yielding one entry per CDR3 protein. Found here are about 230,000 distinct CDR3 sequences, about 30% of them singletons; the top ten hold roughly 1.5%. The V end was cut by 4 bases, the J end by 1 base, with 20 bases between. There are 19 residues in the CDR3. The germline CDR1 and CDR2 sequences are LGHNA and YNFKEQ. The study, taken as a whole, reports: Findings are consistent with lymph node origin and intratumoral expansion of most tumor T cells. Compared with basal-like, luminal-like tumors shared significantly more repertoire with nontumor tissue.

Regarding this clonotype: The antigen is undetermined.

The lymph nodes were axillary draining lymph nodes from breast cancer patients. The chain employs TRBV4-2 and TRBJ2-6, with D unclear. The source material was axillary lymph node tissue. The TCR originated in a female donor with breast cancer. Some clones in this sample may be carry-over from other donors' samples. CDR3 DNA sequence: TGTGCCAGCAGCCTAGAGTTGCCCCATGCCGTTTCTGGGGCCAACGTCCTGACTTTC. Protein product: CASSLELPHAVSGANVLTF.